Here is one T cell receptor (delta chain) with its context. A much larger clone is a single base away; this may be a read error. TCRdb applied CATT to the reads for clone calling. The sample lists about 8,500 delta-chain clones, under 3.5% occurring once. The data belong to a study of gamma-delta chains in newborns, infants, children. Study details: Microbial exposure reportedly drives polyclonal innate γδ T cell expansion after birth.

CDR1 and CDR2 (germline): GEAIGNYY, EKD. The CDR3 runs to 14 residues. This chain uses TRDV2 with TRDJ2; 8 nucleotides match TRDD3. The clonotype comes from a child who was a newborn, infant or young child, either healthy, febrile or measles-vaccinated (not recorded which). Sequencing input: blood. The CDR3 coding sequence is TGTGCCCGTGACAAGCTGGGGGAGACAGCACAACTCTTCTTT. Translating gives CARDKLGETAQLFF.